This T cell receptor (beta chain) was profiled in a study of blood T cells in healthy people across ages. A J-beta primer mix and a sample-barcoded 5' primer were used in a second PCR of roughly 6 to 11 cycles. From the 5' RACE reads, TCRdb called clonotypes with MiXCR, one entry per CDR3 protein. The data show some 1.4 million distinct CDR3 sequences, approximately 38% seen once. In this sample, this clonotype turned up a few times. The germline V gene has CDR1 DFQATT and CDR2 SNEGSKA (reference sequence). This CDR3 is built from 17 residues. Deletions cut 6 bases from V and 3 bases from J, with 24 bases between.

The clonotype was recovered from a woman under 30 in good health. Material for sequencing was blood. The genes are TRBV20-1 and TRBJ1-5, with a possible D match to TRBD1 (6 bases). The CDR3: CSACRPEGTITNQPQHF. CDR3 sequence (DNA): TGCAGTGCCTGCCGCCCTGAAGGGACAATTACCAATCAGCCCCAGCATTTT.